A selection of T cell receptor beta chains follows, all from one sample in a study of blood T cell repertoires in COVID-19. Measured with immunoSEQ multiplex PCR; TCRdb has only the in-frame clones, and not every one. The table shows over 85,000 clones, with 75% to 90% occurring only once. Sequences were obtained from peripheral blood. The receptors stem from a man in his fifties or sixties with acute or convalescent COVID-19. The CDR3 runs from the conserved cysteine through the conserved F or W. The D gene is left open where the match is weak. Clone sizes are given selectively: once, few, many, or a class where the clone is expanded.

TRBV6-5	.	TRBJ2-1	15	.	CASKSEGGIYNEQFF	TGTGCCAGCAAAAGTGAGGGTGGAATTTACAATGAGCAGTTCTTC
TRBV6-5	.	TRBJ1-1	13	.	CASSYQGYTEAFF	TGTGCCAGCAGTTACCAGGGGTACACTGAAGCTTTCTTT
TRBV6-5	.	TRBJ1-2	13	.	CASRPTVGNGYTF	TGTGCCAGCAGACCGACGGTGGGCAATGGCTACACCTTC
TRBV12-3/TRBV12-4	.	TRBJ1-2	13	.	CASSFRIRNGYTF	TGTGCCAGCAGTTTTCGTATCAGGAATGGCTACACCTTC
TRBV19	.	TRBJ1-1	14	.	CATIPAPPGTEAFF	TGTGCCACAATTCCTGCACCACCCGGGACAGAAGCTTTCTTT
TRBV19	TRBD1	TRBJ2-4	16	once	CASSDTGALAKNIQYF	TGTGCCAGTAGTGACACAGGGGCCCTAGCCAAAAACATTCAGTACTTC
TRBV7-3	TRBD2	TRBJ2-4	16	.	CASSPGLAGVGNIQYF	TGTGCCAGCAGCCCAGGACTAGCGGGAGTGGGGAACATTCAGTACTTC
TRBV19	.	TRBJ1-5	17	.	CASSPGRQPGGNQPQHF	TGTGCCAGTAGTCCCGGACGGCAGCCCGGGGGCAATCAGCCCCAGCATTTT
TRBV30	.	TRBJ2-5	12	.	CAWMGAWETQYF	TGTGCCTGGATGGGGGCCTGGGAGACCCAGTACTTC
TRBV27	.	TRBJ1-1	15	.	CASSLIRGMNTEAFF	TGTGCCAGCAGTTTAATTAGGGGGATGAACACTGAAGCTTTCTTT
TRBV4-3	.	TRBJ2-7	14	.	CASSQRQRTYEQYF	TGCGCCAGCAGCCAAAGACAGAGAACCTACGAGCAGTACTTC
TRBV30	.	TRBJ1-1	13	.	CAWSVGANTEAFF	TGTGCCTGGAGTGTTGGGGCAAACACTGAAGCTTTCTTT
TRBV7-2	TRBD1	TRBJ1-5	13	.	CASGRGPNQPQHF	TGTGCCAGCGGCAGGGGGCCCAATCAGCCCCAGCATTTT
TRBV5-1	TRBD2	TRBJ2-5	15	.	CASSLPSGSQETQYF	TGCGCCAGCAGCTTGCCTAGCGGGTCGCAAGAGACCCAGTACTTC
TRBV11-2	.	TRBJ1-1	15	.	CASSFEGRTNTEAFF	TGTGCCAGCAGCTTTGAGGGCAGGACGAACACTGAAGCTTTCTTT
TRBV6-5	.	TRBJ2-7	14	once	CASSYYTGTYEQYF	TGTGCCAGCAGTTACTATACCGGTACTTACGAGCAGTACTTC
TRBV6-2/TRBV6-3	.	TRBJ1-6	12	few	CASSYPGSPLHF	TGTGCCAGCAGTTATCCGGGTTCACCCCTCCACTTT
TRBV27	TRBD1	TRBJ1-1	14	.	CASSEDRGYPEAFF	TGTGCCAGCAGTGAAGACAGGGGGTACCCTGAAGCTTTCTTT
TRBV12-5	.	TRBJ2-3	13	.	CASGLAPADTQYF	TGTGCTAGTGGTTTGGCCCCCGCAGATACGCAGTATTTT
TRBV4-3	.	TRBJ2-3	17	.	CASSPEQGGGPTDTQYF	TGCGCCAGCAGCCCAGAACAAGGGGGGGGGCCAACAGATACGCAGTATTTT
TRBV5-1	TRBD2	TRBJ2-3	16	.	CASSLGAGRDTDTQYF	TGCGCCAGCAGCTTGGGGGCCGGGAGGGACACAGATACGCAGTATTTT
TRBV2	TRBD2	TRBJ2-1	16	.	CASSESGLASYNEQFF	TGTGCCAGCAGCGAAAGTGGACTAGCCTCCTACAATGAGCAGTTCTTC
TRBV5-6	.	TRBJ2-1	17	.	CASSLLRGDSPYNEQFF	TGTGCCAGCAGCCTCCTTAGGGGGGACAGCCCCTACAATGAGCAGTTCTTC
TRBV19	TRBD1	TRBJ1-1	15	.	CASSPPTGSGTEAFF	TGTGCCAGTAGTCCACCGACAGGGTCTGGCACTGAAGCTTTCTTT
TRBV18	.	TRBJ1-1	14	.	CASSPLTGMTEAFF	TGTGCCAGCTCACCATTAACAGGGATGACTGAAGCTTTCTTT
TRBV19	.	TRBJ2-1	15	.	CASSQLPGTQNEQFF	TGTGCCAGTAGCCAGTTGCCCGGGACACAGAATGAGCAGTTCTTC
TRBV9	.	TRBJ2-3	15	.	CASSVGWGRTDTQYF	TGTGCCAGCAGCGTAGGGTGGGGGCGCACAGATACGCAGTATTTT
TRBV19	.	TRBJ1-2	15	.	CASSIAGSRNYGYTF	TGTGCCAGTAGTATAGCCGGGTCCCGAAACTATGGCTACACCTTC
TRBV12-3/TRBV12-4	TRBD2	TRBJ2-7	11	once	CASGRAYEQYF	TGTGCCAGTGGGAGGGCCTACGAGCAGTACTTC
TRBV6-5	.	TRBJ1-5	14	.	CASTESSGNQPQHF	TGTGCCAGCACCGAATCATCAGGCAATCAGCCCCAGCATTTT
TRBV10-3	.	TRBJ2-7	13	.	CAISESPSDEQYF	TGTGCCATCAGTGAGTCGCCGTCGGACGAGCAGTACTTC
TRBV7-2	.	TRBJ2-1	13	.	CASSFYRLNEQFF	TGTGCCAGCAGCTTCTACCGCCTCAATGAGCAGTTCTTC
TRBV5-4	TRBD1	TRBJ1-2	15	once	CASSLEGTATYGYTF	TGTGCCAGCAGCTTGGAAGGGACAGCCACTTATGGCTACACCTTC
TRBV7-7	.	TRBJ2-2	13	.	CASRRSNTGELFF	TGTGCCAGCAGGAGATCGAACACCGGGGAGCTGTTTTTT
TRBV12-5	TRBD1	TRBJ2-7	15	.	CASGLAGTGFGEQYF	TGTGCTAGTGGTTTGGCCGGGACAGGGTTTGGGGAGCAGTACTTC
TRBV11-3	.	TRBJ2-2	18	.	CASSPGDTKLANTGELFF	TGTGCCAGCAGCCCCGGGGACACGAAGCTCGCGAACACCGGGGAGCTGTTTTTT
TRBV6-6	.	TRBJ2-1	14	.	CASSRTEHYNEQFF	TGTGCCAGCAGTAGGACAGAGCACTACAATGAGCAGTTCTTC
TRBV21-1	.	TRBJ2-7	18	.	CASIVYRFCEDRVYEQYF	TGTGCCAGCATTGTTTACCGGTTTTGTGAGGACAGGGTTTACGAGCAGTACTTC
TRBV6-5	TRBD1	TRBJ2-7	15	.	CASSRYRDSTYEQYF	TGTGCCAGCAGTAGATACCGGGACAGCACCTACGAGCAGTACTTC
TRBV2	.	TRBJ1-3	15	.	CASSPDTVLGNTIYF	TGTGCCAGCAGCCCGGACACCGTCCTGGGTAACACCATATATTTT
TRBV6-5	.	TRBJ1-1	14	.	CASSYSTASTEAFF	TGTGCCAGCAGTTACTCGACCGCTAGCACTGAAGCTTTCTTT
TRBV7-2	.	TRBJ2-7	15	.	CASSLLSGFTYEQYF	TGTGCCAGCAGCTTATTGTCGGGGTTTACTTACGAGCAGTACTTC
TRBV21-1	.	TRBJ1-1	15	once	CASTPPGQGAPEAFF	TGTGCCAGCACCCCCCCGGGACAGGGAGCCCCTGAAGCTTTCTTT
TRBV30	.	TRBJ1-5	13	.	CAWSPQGGQPQHF	TGTGCCTGGAGCCCCCAGGGAGGGCAGCCCCAGCATTTT
TRBV12-3/TRBV12-4	.	TRBJ2-7	11	.	CASKAGNEQYF	TGTGCCAGCAAGGCGGGCAACGAGCAGTACTTC
TRBV2	.	TRBJ2-1	13	.	CASTRGGRNEQFF	TGTGCCAGCACGAGGGGGGGAAGGAATGAGCAGTTCTTC
TRBV6-5	TRBD1	TRBJ1-1	15	few	CASRANRGRNTEAFF	TGTGCCAGCAGAGCAAACAGGGGACGGAACACTGAAGCTTTCTTT
TRBV18	TRBD1	TRBJ1-2	15	.	CASSPRQGYIYGYTF	TGTGCCAGCTCACCGAGACAGGGCTATATCTATGGCTACACCTTC
TRBV18	TRBD2	TRBJ2-1	18	.	CASSPGLAGGKEGNEQFF	TGTGCCAGCTCACCGGGACTAGCGGGGGGAAAGGAGGGAAATGAGCAGTTCTTC
TRBV9	TRBD2	TRBJ2-3	16	few	CASSVGISGGTDTQYF	TGTGCCAGCAGCGTAGGAATTAGCGGGGGCACAGATACGCAGTATTTT
TRBV30	.	TRBJ1-6	14	.	CAWDSPPNNSPLHF	TGTGCCTGGGATTCCCCCCCTAATAATTCACCCCTCCACTTT
TRBV18	TRBD2	TRBJ2-4	16	.	CASSPGLAVAKNIQYF	TGTGCCAGCTCACCAGGACTAGCAGTAGCCAAAAACATTCAGTACTTC
TRBV7-2	.	TRBJ1-1	13	.	CASSLPGNTEAFF	TGTGCCAGCAGCTTACCGGGGAACACTGAAGCTTTCTTT
TRBV6-4	.	TRBJ1-2	11	.	CASGDSTSYTF	TGTGCCAGCGGAGACAGTACGAGCTACACCTTC
TRBV10-3	.	TRBJ2-2	14	.	CAISEEAVTGELFF	TGTGCCATCAGTGAAGAGGCAGTCACCGGGGAGCTGTTTTTT
TRBV5-1	TRBD2	TRBJ2-7	15	.	CASSQGLAGVYEQYF	TGCGCCAGCAGCCAAGGACTAGCGGGAGTCTACGAGCAGTACTTC
TRBV4-2	.	TRBJ1-1	15	.	CASSQVRQSKDQAFF	TGTGCCAGCAGCCAAGTGAGACAGTCAAAGGACCAAGCTTTCTTT
TRBV20-1	TRBD1	TRBJ1-4	18	once	CSASPFRRSGTGNEKLFF	TGCAGTGCTAGTCCATTTCGACGATCCGGGACAGGGAATGAAAAACTGTTTTTT
TRBV19	TRBD1	TRBJ1-1	14	.	CASRLGTGGTEAFF	TGTGCCAGTAGGCTAGGGACAGGGGGCACTGAAGCTTTCTTT
TRBV11-3	.	TRBJ1-1	13	.	CASKGRGNTEAFF	TGTGCCAGCAAAGGGCGGGGGAACACTGAAGCTTTCTTT